This T cell receptor (beta chain) was captured by sequencing in a study of shared clonotypes between healthy human individuals. The deep-level immunoSEQ assay was used. Original processing notes: Filtering differed, since immunoSEQ gave only junction sequences and no quality scores. Only in-frame clones appear in the TCRdb table, and some are missing; sequencing was by immunoSEQ multiplex PCR. That table supplies the V and J calls and clone size; D and trimming were determined from the DNA. The table has a few million clones, approximately 90% seen once. General study findings and limits: With a handful of donors compared, about 5% of naive CD4 clonotypes were shared. Researchers sampled only blood; tissue repertoires likely differ.

A word on this clone: Its antigen is currently unknown.

The origin of this receptor is a man in his late teens or twenties in good health. The source material was naive CD4+ T cells sorted from blood. The subset denotes: CD45RA+ positively selected.

The CDR3 loop is CASSYSRTIEETQYF. CDR3 nucleotides: TGTGCCAGCAGCTATTCCCGGACGATAGAAGAGACCCAGTACTTC. The chain recombines TRBV5-6 with TRBJ2-5; D unresolved. The CDR3 totals 15 residues. Trimming removed 3 bases at V and 3 bases at J, with 15 bases between. The germline CDR1 and CDR2 sequences are SGHDT and YYEEEE.